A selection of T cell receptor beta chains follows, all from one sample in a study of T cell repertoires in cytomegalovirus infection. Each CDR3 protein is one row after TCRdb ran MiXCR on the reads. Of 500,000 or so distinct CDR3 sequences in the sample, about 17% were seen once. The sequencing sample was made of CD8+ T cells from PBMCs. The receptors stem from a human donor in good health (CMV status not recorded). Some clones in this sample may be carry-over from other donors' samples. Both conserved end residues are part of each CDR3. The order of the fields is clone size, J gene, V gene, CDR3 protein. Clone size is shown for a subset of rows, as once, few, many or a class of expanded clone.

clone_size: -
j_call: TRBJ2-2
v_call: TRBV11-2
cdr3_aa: CASSSLLWREDTGELFF

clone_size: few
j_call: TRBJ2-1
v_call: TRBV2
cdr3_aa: CASSERHTPYNEQFF

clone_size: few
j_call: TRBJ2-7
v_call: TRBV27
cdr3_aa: CASIAVGEQYF

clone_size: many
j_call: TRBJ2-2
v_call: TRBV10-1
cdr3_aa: CASRPGFTGELFF

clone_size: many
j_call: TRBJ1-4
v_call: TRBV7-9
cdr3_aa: CASSLQGAINEKLFF

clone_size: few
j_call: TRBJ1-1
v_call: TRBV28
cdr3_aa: CASSLGQAPNTEAFF

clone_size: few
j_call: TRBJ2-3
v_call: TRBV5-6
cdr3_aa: CASSWRRGSTDTQYF

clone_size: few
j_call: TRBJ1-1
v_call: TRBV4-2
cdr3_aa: CASSQGDRGHTEAFF

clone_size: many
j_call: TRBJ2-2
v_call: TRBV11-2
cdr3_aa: CASSPPLLGTAGTGELFF

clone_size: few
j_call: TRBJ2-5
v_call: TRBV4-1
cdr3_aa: CASSQEWGPVETQYF

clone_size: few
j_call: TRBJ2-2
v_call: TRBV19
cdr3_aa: CASTSNKGPGELFF

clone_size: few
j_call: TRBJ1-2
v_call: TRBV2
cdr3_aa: CASSEMGQGLGYTF

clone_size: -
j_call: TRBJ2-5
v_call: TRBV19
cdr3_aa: CASSMLAGGSQETQYF

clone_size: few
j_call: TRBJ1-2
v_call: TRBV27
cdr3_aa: CATYRATYGYTF

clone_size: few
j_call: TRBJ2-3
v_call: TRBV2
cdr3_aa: CARTLGPSTDTQYF

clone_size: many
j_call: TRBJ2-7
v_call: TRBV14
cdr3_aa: CASSQVKENSIPTYEQYF

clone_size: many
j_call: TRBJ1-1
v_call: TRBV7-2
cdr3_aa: CASSSTLTEAFF

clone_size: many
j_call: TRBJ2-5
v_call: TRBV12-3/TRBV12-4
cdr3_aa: CASSPWTGVQETQYF

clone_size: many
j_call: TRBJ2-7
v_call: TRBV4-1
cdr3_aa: CASSLRTGERYEQYF

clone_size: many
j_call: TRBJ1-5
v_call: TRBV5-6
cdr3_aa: CASSFGQGSNQPQHF

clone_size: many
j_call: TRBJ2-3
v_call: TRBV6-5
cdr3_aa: CASRNRGRTDTQYF

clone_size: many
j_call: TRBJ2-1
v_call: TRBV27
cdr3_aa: CASSSVRLAGGISYNEQFF

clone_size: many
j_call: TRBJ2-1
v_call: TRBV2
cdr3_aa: CASRARLYNEQFF

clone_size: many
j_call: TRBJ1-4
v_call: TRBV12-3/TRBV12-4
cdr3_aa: CASSFLAKTYEKLFF

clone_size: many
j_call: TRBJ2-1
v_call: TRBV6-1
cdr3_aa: CASSERSTGGYNEQFF

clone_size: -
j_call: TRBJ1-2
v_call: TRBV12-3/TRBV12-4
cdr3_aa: CASTVGDRTNYGYTF

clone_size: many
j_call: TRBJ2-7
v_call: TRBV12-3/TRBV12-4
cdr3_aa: CASSLVSGSLDEQYF

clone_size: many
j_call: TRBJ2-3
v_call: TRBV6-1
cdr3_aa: CASSESLLAFHTDTQYF

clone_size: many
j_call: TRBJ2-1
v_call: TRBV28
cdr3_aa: CASSLTYRDTYNEQFF

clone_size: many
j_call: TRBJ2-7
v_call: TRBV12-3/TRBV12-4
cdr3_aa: CASTSRDNIHEQYF

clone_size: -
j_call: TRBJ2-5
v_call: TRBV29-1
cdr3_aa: CSVGVDRGQETQYF

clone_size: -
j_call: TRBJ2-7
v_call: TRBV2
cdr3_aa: CASSEGFRSYEQYF